This record looks at one T cell receptor beta chain sequence and its context. Sequencing used immunoSEQ multiplex PCR; TCRdb keeps in-frame clones, though not all of them. The sample gives about 110,000 clones, more than 90% of which show up once; 2.2% is in the top ten. The entry originates in a study of T cell responses to AZD1222 COVID-19 vaccine. Study summary: Both about-4-week and about-12-week second-dose recipients were combined.

The CDR3 is made up of 16 amino acids. V was clipped by 0 bases and J by 4 bases; unmatched bases: 7. The germline gives CDR1 SGHAT, CDR2 FQNNGV. Specimen: peripheral blood, collected on day 0 of AZD1222 vaccination. The receptor was isolated from an adult in good health. J is TRBJ2-7 and V is TRBV11-2, with 9 nucleotides matching TRBD2. The CDR3 DNA is TGTGCCAGCAGCTTAGACGCTAGCGGGATCCCGTACGAGCAGTACTTC. Encoded protein: CASSLDASGIPYEQYF. The full variable domain, with the rest looked up from reference TRBV11-2 and TRBJ2-7, is EAGVAQSPRYKIIEKRQSVAFWCNPISGHATLYWYQQILGQGPKLLIQFQNNGVVDDSQLPKDRFSAERLKGVDSTLKIQPAKLEDSAVYLCASSLDASGIPYEQYFGPGTRLTVT.